This T cell receptor (beta chain) derives from a study of neurological immune-mediated disorders (dated by TCRdb to the late 2010s). Concerning the study at large: Among the approximately 34 multiple sclerosis patients, about 31 had relapsing-remitting MS and 3 had secondary progressive MS. The cohort included some 70 subjects: approximately 15 with HAM/TSP, about 34 with multiple sclerosis, and approximately 20 healthy controls. The approximately 100 TCR-beta libraries included longitudinal samples, technical triplicates and paired sorted CD4+ and CD8+ T-cell subsets alongside PBMC samples. Peripheral blood TCR-beta repertoires from patients with HTLV-I-associated myelopathy (HAM/TSP), patients with multiple sclerosis, and healthy controls were compared in the study using UMI-based sequencing. The study at large found these results: In a phylogenetic analysis, the repertoires of 18 out of 34 MS patients fell into a single cluster of related CDR3 sequences, pointing to a possible signature at the repertoire level. Across subjects, expanded clones never shared an identical CDR3 amino acid sequence, which suggests that the TCR-beta repertoires in every group were private. TCR clonal expansion was highest in HAM/TSP patients and lowest in MS patients, with MS patients falling below even healthy controls. No clinical or MRI features were associated with the MS cluster, and the authors said that larger cohorts are needed.

The sample holds many counts of this clonotype. No cognate antigen has been identified for it. Per-nucleotide qualities are absent, and no much larger clonotype sits a single base away. To synthesize cDNA, template-switch 5'RACE was performed with a primer carrying a 10-nucleotide random unique molecular identifier so that each TCR transcript was tagged. Every sequencing run yielded over 170 million TCR-beta sequences covering 15-18 subjects. The RNeasy kit was used to extract total RNA. The KAPA Real-time Library Amplification kit was used to amplify TCR-beta VDJ regions with primers for the TCR constant region and the 5'RACE anchor. A first PCR added sample indexes and Illumina adaptors, after which a second PCR increased the library yield. After Ampure bead purification, the TCR product of roughly 650 bp was size-selected on a 2% E-gel SizeSelection system. Before pooling, library quality was checked on a Bioanalyzer, concentration was measured with Qubit, and libraries were quantified with the Kapa Library Quantification kit. Paired-end 2 x 150 bp sequencing of the libraries was performed on an Illumina HiSeq 2500. To increase sequence diversity, about 25-30% phiX was spiked into each library pool. On the study's bioinformatics: Quality-filtered reads were processed with the UMI-based MiGEC pipeline, and over 75% of raw TCR sequences were removed by the MiGEC pipeline during error correction. VDJ genes were aligned to IMGT germline references, and each clonotype was defined by a unique CDR3 amino acid sequence together with V-J genes. Clonal expansion, Shannon diversity and CDR3 relatedness were evaluated with VDJtools (CalcPairwiseDistances, ClusterSamples), while phylogenetic trees were built in CLCbio workbench. Expanded clones were defined as having at least 8 unique UMIs, based on coefficient-of-variation modelling across technical triplicates. TCRdb reran the public reads through fastp at Q25 and MiXCR, keeping productive beta chains. Entries that share a CDR3 protein sequence are merged under the most common genes and DNA. For this entry, the V and J calls and clone size follow TCRdb and not the study's own pipeline. The sample data list more than 60,000 distinct CDR3 sequences, and 3.5% to 4.5% of these were observed just once. Jointly, the top ten make up under 2.5% of the sample.

The germline V gene (reference sequence) yields SGHKS for CDR1 and YYEKEE for CDR2. Measured from the cysteine to the phenylalanine, the CDR3 is 15 residues long. Only the CDR3 portion is preserved as DNA: 45 bases, with reading frame beginning at the first base. The trim is 1 base for V and 0 bases for J, with a gap of 9 bases between the germline ends. Libraries from unsorted PBMCs were made from 2 million PBMCs kept in RNAlater at -80 degrees C until RNA extraction. Multiple sclerosis patients were enrolled in a US clinical protocol under which disease progression was evaluated by magnetic resonance imaging. Peripheral blood was subjected to Ficoll-Hypaque density gradient centrifugation to isolate PBMCs, which were then cryopreserved in liquid nitrogen.

Sequencing was carried out using PBMCs. The TCR originated in a woman aged 45-59 years with multiple sclerosis. The chain is made from TRBV5-5 and TRBJ2-3, with the identity of the D gene unclear. The nucleotides are TGTGCCAGCAGCTTGACCGGGCTTAGCACAGATACGCAGTATTTT. Its amino acids are CASSLTGLSTDTQYF.